Below, 26 T cell receptor beta chains from the same sample are listed, as sequenced in a study of identical twins. MiXCR, run by TCRdb on the 5' RACE reads, gives a single entry per CDR3 protein. The repertoire holds a few hundred thousand distinct CDR3 sequences, roughly 9% seen once, with under 9.5% in the top ten. Sequencing used naive T cells sorted from blood. The receptors were gathered from a woman aged 45 to 65 in good health.

The chain couples TRBV27 to TRBJ2-1; the D is unclear. The ends were cut back, 2 bases at V and 1 base at J, with 12 bases in the middle. Looked up from germline, CDR1 is MNHEY and CDR2 is SMNVEV (reference sequence). CDR3 size: 16 residues. In DNA, the CDR3 is TGTGCCAGCAGTTTACAGGCTATTTCTTCCTACAATGAGCAGTTCTTC. Translated, it gives CASSLQAISSYNEQFF.

This chain connects TRBV20-1 to TRBJ2-1; D may be TRBD2 (5 bases). In germline, CDR1 is DFQATT, CDR2 SNEGSKA (reference sequence). This CDR3 has 14 amino acids. Trimming took 3 bases from V and 2 from J, leaving 11 bases between them. The DNA of the CDR3 is TGCAGTGCTAGTCGAGCGGAGACCTACAATGAGCAGTTCTTC. Translating gives CSASRAETYNEQFF.

This clonotype has only a few counts. V gene TRBV19 combines with J gene TRBJ2-7; 8 bases map to TRBD2. CDR1 is LNHDA, CDR2 SQIVND, per germline (reference sequence). The CDR3 sequence is 15 residues long. J gave up 2 bases and V 6 bases, and 9 bases lay outside the gene matches. This CDR3 reads CASSAGLAGPYEQYF. DNA for the CDR3: TGTGCCAGTAGCGCGGGGCTAGCGGGTCCCTACGAGCAGTACTTC.

This clonotype has a handful of counts. The V gene is TRBV27, the J gene TRBJ1-2, with TRBD1 as a possible D gene (6 bases). The V gene lost 5 bases and the J gene lost 8 bases, with 9 bases spanning the gap. Germline CDR1 is MNHEY and CDR2 is SMNVEV (reference sequence). This CDR3 contains 11 residues. The CDR3 region is CASSAGVGYTF. The CDR3 DNA reads as TGTGCCAGCAGTGCAGGGGTCGGCTACACCTTC.

This clonotype was seen only a few times. The V call is TRBV5-1, the J call TRBJ2-7; D perhaps matches TRBD1 (5 bases). Trimming removed 4 bases at V and 1 base at J, with 12 bases between. CDR3 length equals 14 residues. Germline V gene data show CDR1 as SGHRS and CDR2 as YFSETQ. CDR3 bases: TGCGCCAGCAGCATGATGGACAAGTCCTACGAGCAGTACTTC. Protein sequence: CASSMMDKSYEQYF.

This clonotype has just a few counts. The V call is TRBV3-1, the J call TRBJ2-5; 12 positions match TRBD2. Germline V gene lookup returns CDR1 LGHDT and CDR2 YNNKEL (reference sequence). V dropped 1 base and J dropped 7; count of bases not matched to a gene: 10. This CDR3 comprises 17 residues. Here the CDR3 reads CASSQAPLAGGPWTQYF. For the CDR3, the DNA is TGTGCCAGCAGCCAAGCCCCGCTAGCGGGAGGGCCCTGGACCCAGTACTTC.

This clonotype was seen many times. J is TRBJ1-1 and V is TRBV3-1; D perhaps matches TRBD1 (6 bases). V shed 2 bases and J shed 1 base, with 11 bases lying between them. From germline, CDR1 is LGHDT and CDR2 YNNKEL (reference sequence). This CDR3 spans 15 amino acids. The CDR3: CASSQHRGGNTEAFF. The CDR3 bases are TGTGCCAGCAGCCAACACCGAGGGGGGAACACTGAAGCTTTCTTT.

A few counts support this clonotype. The chain employs TRBV4-1 and TRBJ2-5; D perhaps matches TRBD2 (5 bases). Germline CDR1 reads MGHRA; CDR2 reads YSYEKL. This CDR3 is 17 amino acids long. Trimming removed 4 bases at V and 4 bases at J, with 22 bases between. The CDR3 bases are TGCGCCAGCAGCCCCCTAGGTACTAGGCGGTGGGGAGAGACCCAGTACTTC. Translation gives CASSPLGTRRWGETQYF.

Only a few counts were recorded for this clonotype. V gene TRBV24-1 combines with J gene TRBJ2-3; 7 bases line up with TRBD1. J lost 4 bases, V lost 9 bases, and 3 bases had no gene match. The CDR3 extends over 12 amino acids. Per germline, CDR1 KGHDR and CDR2 SFDVKD. In DNA, the CDR3 is TGTGCCACCGAGGGGGCGGCAGATACGCAGTATTTT. Translating it yields CATEGAADTQYF.

This clonotype has only a few counts. The chain employs TRBV12-3 or TRBV12-4 and TRBJ2-1, with 9 bases identical to TRBD1. Trimming removed 2 bases from V and 7 bases from J; junction bases left unmatched: 12. The CDR3 sequence is 17 residues long. CDR3 sequence: CASSLIVGTGNWNEQFF. CDR3 nucleotides: TGTGCCAGCAGTTTAATCGTAGGGACAGGGAATTGGAATGAGCAGTTCTTC.

This chain links TRBV5-1 with TRBJ1-5; 9 positions agree with TRBD1. CDR1 and CDR2 from the germline V gene are SGHRS and YFSETQ. Unmatched junction bases numbered 9, after V lost 4 bases and J lost 4 bases. The CDR3 totals 16 residues. The CDR3 DNA reads TGCGCCAGCAGCATACAGGGACAGGGACCTAATCAGCCCCAGCATTTT. It yields the protein CASSIQGQGPNQPQHF.

Many counts were recorded for this clonotype. The rearrangement uses TRBV20-1 and TRBJ2-1; D unresolved. Trimming took off 3 bases at V and 4 bases at J, with 13 bases between the two ends. The CDR3 runs 14 residues. Germline CDR1 DFQATT, CDR2 SNEGSKA (reference sequence). The DNA of the CDR3 is TGCAGTGCTAGTCGGCCGCCCCTTTACAATGAGCAGTTCTTC. It translates to CSASRPPLYNEQFF.

This chain connects TRBV12-3 or TRBV12-4 to TRBJ2-4; no firm D call. V was cut by 3 bases and J by 0 bases, with 12 bases left in between. The CDR3 loop spans 16 amino acids. The CDR3 here is CASSFSGHLAKNIQYF. Written as DNA, the CDR3 is TGTGCCAGCAGTTTCTCCGGCCATTTAGCCAAAAACATTCAGTACTTC.

The chain links TRBV7-9 to TRBJ2-3; TRBD1 aligns across 7 bases. Losses at the gene ends were 3 bases for V and 2 bases for J; bases not matched to a gene: 5. The germline gives CDR1 SEHNR, CDR2 FQNEAQ (reference sequence). The CDR3 spans 15 residues. CDR3 loop: CASSFGDRDTDTQYF. In DNA, the CDR3 is TGTGCCAGCAGCTTTGGAGACAGGGACACAGATACGCAGTATTTT.

The chain couples TRBV5-1 to TRBJ2-3; the match to TRBD2 covers 9 bases. The CDR3 extends over 16 amino acids. J was trimmed by 7 bases and V by 4 bases; bases with no gene match: 13. From germline, CDR1 is SGHRS and CDR2 YFSETQ. For the CDR3, the DNA is TGCGCCAGCAGCCCGGAGGGGAATAGCGGGAGATATACGCAGTATTTT. Amino acid sequence: CASSPEGNSGRYTQYF.

Many counts were recorded for this clonotype. The chain has TRBV12-3 or TRBV12-4 and TRBJ2-6; D unclear. Trimming shortened V by 3 bases and J by 11 bases, and 20 bases separated the two germline ends. There are 16 residues in the CDR3. The CDR3 region is CASSFGDSLVLDVLTF. The CDR3 DNA sequence: TGTGCCAGCAGTTTTGGAGACTCCTTGGTTCTGGACGTCCTGACTTTC.

This rearrangement joins TRBV5-1 to TRBJ2-3, with 8 bases that match TRBD2. The CDR3 sequence is 15 residues long. Unmatched junction bases numbered 5, after V lost 1 base and J lost 4 bases. Germline lookup yields CDR1 SGHRS and CDR2 YFSETQ. Here the CDR3 reads CASSLLLREADTQYF. The CDR3 nucleotides read TGCGCCAGCAGCTTGCTTTTGCGGGAGGCAGATACGCAGTATTTT.

Comment on this clonotype: A much more abundant neighbour one base away suggests this may be a read error. The rearrangement uses TRBV27 and TRBJ2-7, with D hard to call. CDR3 length equals 13 residues. Germline V lookup: CDR1 MNHEY, CDR2 SMNVEV (reference sequence). Here the CDR3 reads CASSFKGPYEPYF. In DNA form, the CDR3 reads TGTGCCAGCAGTTTCAAGGGCCCCTACGAGCCGTACTTC.

This clonotype has more than one count but fewer than ten. The V call is TRBV20-1, the J call TRBJ2-7; D may be TRBD1 (5 bases). Trimming took 3 bases from V and 1 from J, leaving 7 bases between them. Germline V gene lookup returns CDR1 DFQATT and CDR2 SNEGSKA (reference sequence). The CDR3 is 12 amino acids. The CDR3 DNA is TGCAGTGCTAGTCAGGGTTCCTACGAGCAGTACTTC. It yields the protein CSASQGSYEQYF.

There are a few counts of this clonotype. The chain recombines TRBV23-1 with TRBJ1-1; 9 nucleotides line up with TRBD1. TRBV23-1 is labeled an ORF, and its function is uncertain. The CDR3 spans 15 residues. Trimming took 4 bases from V and 4 from J; bases not matched to a gene: 7. The CDR3 sequence is CASSRWGQGGTEAFF. The CDR3 nucleotides read TGCGCCAGCAGTCGATGGGGACAGGGAGGCACTGAAGCTTTCTTT.

J is TRBJ1-2 and V is TRBV5-1; D is ambiguous. CDR3 size: 13 residues. Per germline, CDR1 SGHRS and CDR2 YFSETQ. The V gene lost 1 base and the J gene lost 4 bases, with 8 bases spanning the gap. CDR3 sequence reads: CASSLIRTYGYTF. The CDR3 DNA sequence: TGCGCCAGCAGCTTGATCCGAACCTATGGCTACACCTTC.

The chain combines TRBV30 with TRBJ1-4; D ambiguous. This CDR3 has 14 amino acids. Germline assignment: CDR1 GTSNPN and CDR2 SVGIG (reference sequence). V lost 1 base and J 8 bases, leaving 14 bases between the germline ends. Here the CDR3 reads CAWSGLGDLEKLFF. The CDR3 DNA is TGTGCCTGGAGTGGGCTCGGGGATCTAGAAAAACTGTTTTTT. The entire variable domain, with the rest obtained from reference TRBV30 and TRBJ1-4, is as follows: SQTIHQWPATLVQPVGSPLSLECTVEGTSNPNLYWYRQAAGRGLQLLFYSVGIGQISSEVPQNLSASRPQDRQFILSSKKLLLSDSGFYLCAWSGLGDLEKLFFGSGTQLSVL.

This clonotype was counted at least ten times. The chain couples TRBV5-1 to TRBJ2-1; D might be TRBD2 (5 bases). The CDR3 runs 15 residues. Germline V gene lookup returns CDR1 SGHRS and CDR2 YFSETQ. Trimming took off 0 bases at V and 9 bases at J, with 16 bases between the two ends. The CDR3 DNA is TGCGCCAGCAGCTTGGCCTGGACGGCTCGGGGTGAGCAGTTCTTC. Its protein product is CASSLAWTARGEQFF. Together with reference TRBV5-1 and TRBJ2-1, the CDR3 gives the full variable domain: KAGVTQTPRYLIKTRGQQVTLSCSPISGHRSVSWYQQTPGQGLQFLFEYFSETQRNKGNFPGRFSGRQFSNSRSEMNVSTLELGDSALYLCASSLAWTARGEQFFGPGTRLTVL.

The chain joins TRBV11-2 to TRBJ2-1; the match to TRBD1 covers 7 bases. The junction had 5 bases not matched to a gene; V was cut back by 1 base and J by 2 bases. The CDR3 is made up of 16 amino acids. Per the germline V gene, CDR1 is SGHAT and CDR2 is FQNNGV. The CDR3 DNA reads TGTGCCAGCAGCTTAGTCACGACAGGGCCCTACAATGAGCAGTTCTTC. This encodes CASSLVTTGPYNEQFF. The whole variable domain, remainder taken from reference TRBV11-2 and TRBJ2-1, is EAGVAQSPRYKIIEKRQSVAFWCNPISGHATLYWYQQILGQGPKLLIQFQNNGVVDDSQLPKDRFSAERLKGVDSTLKIQPAKLEDSAVYLCASSLVTTGPYNEQFFGPGTRLTVL.

This clonotype was seen a few times. V gene TRBV19 combines with J gene TRBJ2-5; 7 nucleotides align to TRBD1. The ends lost 6 bases at V and 5 bases at J; junction bases unmatched: 9. CDR1 is LNHDA, CDR2 SQIVND, per germline (reference sequence). This CDR3 spans 14 amino acids. The CDR3, as DNA: TGTGCCAGTAGCCCGACAGGGATTAGGGAGACCCAGTACTTC. Its protein is CASSPTGIRETQYF.

There are a few counts of this clonotype. V gene TRBV5-6 combines with J gene TRBJ2-5, with D possibly being TRBD1 or TRBD2 (5 bases each). Germline lookup yields CDR1 SGHDT and CDR2 YYEEEE. V gave up 3 bases and J gave up 5 bases, with 11 bases separating them. The CDR3 extends over 13 amino acids. CDR3: CASSWDRGETQYF. The CDR3 region has the DNA TGTGCCAGCAGCTGGGACCGCGGGGAGACCCAGTACTTC. The variable domain in full, completed from reference TRBV5-6 and TRBJ2-5, reads DAGVTQSPTHLIKTRGQQVTLRCSPKSGHDTVSWYQQALGQGPQFIFQYYEEEERQRGNFPDRFSGHQFPNYSSELNVNALLLGDSALYLCASSWDRGETQYFGPGTRLLVL.